This T cell receptor beta chain was captured by sequencing in a study of T cells in Graves' hyperthyroidism and ophthalmopathy. Looking at the study overall: Blood from the periphery was taken at initial diagnosis, before any treatment. Study-wide findings and caveats: Blood shared most expanded thyroid clonotypes above 0.001.

It was 10 ml of fresh peripheral blood that supplied the PBMCs. V lost 5 bases to trimming and J lost 8 bases, with 9 bases between them. Germline CDR1 SNHLY, CDR2 FYNNEI. The CDR3 runs to 11 residues. RNA transcripts yielded amplified TCR beta CDR3 regions. A first-round RT-PCR of the TCR CDR3 used the HTBI primer set. TCRdb redid the calling of the multiplex PCR reads with MiXCR, one entry per CDR3 protein. Here the sample spans around 600,000 distinct CDR3 sequences, 14% being singletons. This clonotype was counted many times. Antigen unknown. This receptor was identified in a woman aged 18-29 years with Graves' ophthalmopathy. The rearrangement links TRBV2 to TRBJ1-2; D is unclear. Sequenced input: blood. CDR3 bases: TGTGCCAGCAGTCCCCGGAGGGGCTACACCTTC. It yields the protein CASSPRRGYTF.